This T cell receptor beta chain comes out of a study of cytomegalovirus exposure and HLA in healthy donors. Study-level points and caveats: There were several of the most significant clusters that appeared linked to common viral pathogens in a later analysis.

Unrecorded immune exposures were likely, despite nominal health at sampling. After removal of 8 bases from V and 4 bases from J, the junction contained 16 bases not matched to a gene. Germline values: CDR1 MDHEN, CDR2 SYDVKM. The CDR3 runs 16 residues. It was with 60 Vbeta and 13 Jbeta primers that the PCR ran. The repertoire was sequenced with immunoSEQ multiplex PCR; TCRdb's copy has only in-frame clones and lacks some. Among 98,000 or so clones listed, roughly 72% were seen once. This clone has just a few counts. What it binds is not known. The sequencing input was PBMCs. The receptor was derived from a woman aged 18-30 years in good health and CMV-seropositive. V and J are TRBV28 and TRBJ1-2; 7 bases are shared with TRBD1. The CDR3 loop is CASGKIGGTDSYGYTF. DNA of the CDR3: TGTGCCAGCGGCAAAATCGGCGGGACAGACTCCTATGGCTACACCTTC.